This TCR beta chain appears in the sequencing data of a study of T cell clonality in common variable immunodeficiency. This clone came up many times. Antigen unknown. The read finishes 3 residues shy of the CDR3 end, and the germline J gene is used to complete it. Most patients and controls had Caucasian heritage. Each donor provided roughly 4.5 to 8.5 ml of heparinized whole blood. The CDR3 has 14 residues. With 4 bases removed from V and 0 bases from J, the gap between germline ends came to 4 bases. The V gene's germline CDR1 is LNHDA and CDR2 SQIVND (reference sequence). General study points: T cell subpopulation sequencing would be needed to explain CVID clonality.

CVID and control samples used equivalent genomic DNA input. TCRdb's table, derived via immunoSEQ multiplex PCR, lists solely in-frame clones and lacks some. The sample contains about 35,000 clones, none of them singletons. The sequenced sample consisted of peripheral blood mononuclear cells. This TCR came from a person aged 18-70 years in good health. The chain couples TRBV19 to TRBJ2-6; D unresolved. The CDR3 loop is CASSTNSGANVLTF. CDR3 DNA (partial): TGTGCCAGTAGTACCAACTCTGGGGCCAACGTC.